In its sample, the clone carrying this T cell receptor (beta chain) was seen many times. What it binds is not known. Germline CDR1 reads DFQATT; CDR2 reads SNEGSKA (reference sequence). Trimming took off 0 bases at V and 0 bases at J, with 12 bases between the two ends. The CDR3 is 16 residues long. The data originate from a study of molecular identifiers for immune sequencing clone quantification. Study conclusions and caveats: Underestimated sizes of highly expanded clones could result from identical TCR molecules that share a barcode. Over 97% of effector molecules, but under 1% in naive cells, were held by clones with more than 20 RNA copies.

Sorting recovered naive CD8 T cells on a CD8+CD4-CCR7+CD45RA+ profile. Listed TCR primers, together with previously described methods, were used for the bulk TCR libraries. TCRdb used MiXCR to reprocess the PCR reads, holding one entry per CDR3 protein. The sample records over 85,000 distinct CDR3 sequences, around 20% being singletons. The sequence was obtained from a human donor in good health. Some libraries in this study had Jurkat cell RNA spiked in. The chain is built from TRBV20-1 and TRBJ2-4; TRBD1 might be the D (5 bases). Sequenced material: naive CD8+ T cells from blood, with Jurkat cell RNA spiked in. The subset is: FACS-sorted CD8+CD4-CCR7+CD45RA+ naive T cells. The DNA of the CDR3 is TGCAGTGCTAGAGATCTGACAGAACTAGCCAAAAACATTCAGTACTTC. Encoded protein: CSARDLTELAKNIQYF.